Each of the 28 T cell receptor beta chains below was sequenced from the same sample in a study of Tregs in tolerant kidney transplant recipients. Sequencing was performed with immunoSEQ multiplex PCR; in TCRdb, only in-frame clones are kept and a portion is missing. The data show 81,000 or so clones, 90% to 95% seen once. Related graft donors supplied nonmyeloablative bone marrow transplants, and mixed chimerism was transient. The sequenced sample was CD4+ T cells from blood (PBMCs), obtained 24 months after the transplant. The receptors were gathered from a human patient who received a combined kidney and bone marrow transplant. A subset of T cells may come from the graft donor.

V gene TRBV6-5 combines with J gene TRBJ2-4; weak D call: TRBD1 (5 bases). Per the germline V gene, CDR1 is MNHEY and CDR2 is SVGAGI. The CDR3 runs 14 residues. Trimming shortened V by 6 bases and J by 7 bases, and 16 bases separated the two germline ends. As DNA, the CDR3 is TGTGCCAGCAGCCCCCACAGGCAAGGCAACATTCAGTACTTC. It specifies CASSPHRQGNIQYF.

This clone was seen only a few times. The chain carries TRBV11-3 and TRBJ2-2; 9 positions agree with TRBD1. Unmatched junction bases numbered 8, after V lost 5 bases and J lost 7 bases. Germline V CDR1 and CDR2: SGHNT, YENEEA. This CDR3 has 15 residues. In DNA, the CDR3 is TGTGCCAGCAGCGCCGGGACAGGGTACGGCGGGGAGCTGTTTTTT. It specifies CASSAGTGYGGELFF.

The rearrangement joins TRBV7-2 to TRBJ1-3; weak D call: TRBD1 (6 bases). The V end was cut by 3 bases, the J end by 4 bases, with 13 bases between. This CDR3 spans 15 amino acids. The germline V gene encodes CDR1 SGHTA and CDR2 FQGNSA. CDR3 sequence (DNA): TGTGCCAGCAGCTTTGGGGGCGCATCCGGAAACACCATATATTTT. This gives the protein CASSFGGASGNTIYF.

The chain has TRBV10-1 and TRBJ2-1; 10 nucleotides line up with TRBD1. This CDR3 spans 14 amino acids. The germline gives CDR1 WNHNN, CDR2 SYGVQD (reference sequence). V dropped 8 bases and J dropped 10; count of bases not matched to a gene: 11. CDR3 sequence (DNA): TGCGCCAGCGTATCCGGGACAGGGGTTTGGGAGCAGTTCTTC. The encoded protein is CASVSGTGVWEQFF.

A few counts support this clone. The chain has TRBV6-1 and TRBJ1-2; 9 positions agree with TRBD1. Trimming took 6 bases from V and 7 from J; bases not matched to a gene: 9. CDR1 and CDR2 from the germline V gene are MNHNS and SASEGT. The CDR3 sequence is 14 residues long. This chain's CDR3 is CASRDRGQLGGYTF. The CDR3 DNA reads TGTGCCAGCAGGGACAGGGGTCAGCTAGGTGGCTACACCTTC.

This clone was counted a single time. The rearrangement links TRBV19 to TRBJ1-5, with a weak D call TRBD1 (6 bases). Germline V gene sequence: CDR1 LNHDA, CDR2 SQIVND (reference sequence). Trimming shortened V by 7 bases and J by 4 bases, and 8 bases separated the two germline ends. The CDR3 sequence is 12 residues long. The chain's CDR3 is CASNQGNQPQHF. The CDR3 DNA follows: TGTGCCAGTAACCAGGGGAATCAGCCCCAGCATTTT. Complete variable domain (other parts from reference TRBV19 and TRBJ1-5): DGGITQSPKYLFRKEGQNVTLSCEQNLNHDAMYWYRQDPGQGLRLIYYSQIVNDFQKGDIAEGYSVSREKKESFPLTVTSAQKNPTAFYLCASNQGNQPQHFGDGTRLSIL.

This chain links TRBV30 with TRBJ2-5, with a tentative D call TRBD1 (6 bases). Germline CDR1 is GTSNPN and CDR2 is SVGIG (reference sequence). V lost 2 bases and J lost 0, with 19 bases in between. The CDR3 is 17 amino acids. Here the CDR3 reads CAWSPKTGHFYQETQYF. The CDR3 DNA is TGTGCCTGGAGTCCAAAAACGGGACATTTTTACCAAGAGACCCAGTACTTC. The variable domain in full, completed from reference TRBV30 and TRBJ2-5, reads SQTIHQWPATLVQPVGSPLSLECTVEGTSNPNLYWYRQAAGRGLQLLFYSVGIGQISSEVPQNLSASRPQDRQFILSSKKLLLSDSGFYLCAWSPKTGHFYQETQYFGPGTRLLVL.

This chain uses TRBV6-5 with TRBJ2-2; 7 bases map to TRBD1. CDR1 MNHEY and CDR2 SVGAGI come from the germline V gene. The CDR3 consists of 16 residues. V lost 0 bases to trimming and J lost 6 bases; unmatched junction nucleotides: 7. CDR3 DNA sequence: TGTGCCAGCAGTTACTCGACAGGGTTGGACTCCGGGGAGCTGTTTTTT. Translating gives CASSYSTGLDSGELFF.

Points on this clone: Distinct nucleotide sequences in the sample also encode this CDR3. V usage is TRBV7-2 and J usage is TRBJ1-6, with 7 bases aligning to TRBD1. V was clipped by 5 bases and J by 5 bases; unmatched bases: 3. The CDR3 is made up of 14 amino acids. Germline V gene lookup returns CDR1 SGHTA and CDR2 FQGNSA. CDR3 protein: CASSGQANNSPLHF. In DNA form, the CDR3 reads TGTGCCAGCAGCGGACAGGCGAATAATTCACCCCTCCACTTT.

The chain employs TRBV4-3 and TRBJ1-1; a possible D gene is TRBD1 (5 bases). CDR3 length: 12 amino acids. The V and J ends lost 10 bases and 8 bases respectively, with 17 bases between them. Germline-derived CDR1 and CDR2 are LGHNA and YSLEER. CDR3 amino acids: CAIHRGRVEAFF. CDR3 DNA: TGCGCCATCCACCGAGGCAGGGTGGAAGCTTTCTTT.

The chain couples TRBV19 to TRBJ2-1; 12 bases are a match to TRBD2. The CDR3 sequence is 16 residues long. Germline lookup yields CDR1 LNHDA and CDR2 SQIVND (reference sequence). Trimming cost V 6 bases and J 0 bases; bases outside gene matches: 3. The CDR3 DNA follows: TGTGCCAGTAGGGAACTAGCGGGAGGCTCCTACAATGAGCAGTTCTTC. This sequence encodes CASRELAGGSYNEQFF.

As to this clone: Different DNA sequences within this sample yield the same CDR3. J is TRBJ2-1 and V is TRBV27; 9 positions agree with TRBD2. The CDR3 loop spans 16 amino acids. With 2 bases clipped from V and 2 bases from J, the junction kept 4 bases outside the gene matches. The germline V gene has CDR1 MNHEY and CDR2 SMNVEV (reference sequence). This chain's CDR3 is CASSLALAGAYNEQFF. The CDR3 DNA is TGTGCCAGCAGTTTAGCACTAGCGGGTGCCTACAATGAGCAGTTCTTC.

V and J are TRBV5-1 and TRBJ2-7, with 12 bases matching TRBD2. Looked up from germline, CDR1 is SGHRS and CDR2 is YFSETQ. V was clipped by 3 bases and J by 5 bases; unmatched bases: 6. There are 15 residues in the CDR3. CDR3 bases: TGCGCCAGCAGCTCCGCGACTAGCGGGAGTCACGAGCAGTACTTC. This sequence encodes CASSSATSGSHEQYF.

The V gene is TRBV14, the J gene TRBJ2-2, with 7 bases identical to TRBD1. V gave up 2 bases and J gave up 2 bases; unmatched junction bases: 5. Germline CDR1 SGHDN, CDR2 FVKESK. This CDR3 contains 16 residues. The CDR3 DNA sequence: TGTGCCAGCAGCCAATTGACAGGGTTAAACACCGGGGAGCTGTTTTTT. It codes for CASSQLTGLNTGELFF.

The CDR3, as DNA: TGTGCCAGTAGTATGGGGAGGACGAACACCGGGGAGCTGTTTTTT. Translated: CASSMGRTNTGELFF. V is TRBV19 and J is TRBJ2-2, with D perhaps matching TRBD2 (6 bases). This CDR3 contains 15 residues. V dropped 3 bases and J dropped 0 bases, with 8 bases sitting between them. The germline V gene encodes CDR1 LNHDA and CDR2 SQIVND (reference sequence).

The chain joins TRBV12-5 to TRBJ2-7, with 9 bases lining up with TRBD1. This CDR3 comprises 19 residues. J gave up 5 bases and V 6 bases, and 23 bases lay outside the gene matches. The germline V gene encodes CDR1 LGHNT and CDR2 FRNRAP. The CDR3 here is CASGRPQVSQDRGRNEQYF. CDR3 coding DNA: TGTGCTAGTGGCCGACCCCAAGTAAGCCAGGACAGGGGCCGGAACGAGCAGTACTTC.

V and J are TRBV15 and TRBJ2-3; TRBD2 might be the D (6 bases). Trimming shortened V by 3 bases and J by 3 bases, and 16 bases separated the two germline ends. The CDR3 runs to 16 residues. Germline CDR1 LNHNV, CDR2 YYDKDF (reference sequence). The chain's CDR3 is CATSRSGLAETDTQYF. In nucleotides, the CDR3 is TGTGCCACCAGCAGGTCGGGACTGGCTGAAACAGATACGCAGTATTTT.

CDR3 amino acids: CASSQVRDLTDTQYF. CDR3 coding DNA: TGTGCCAGCAGCCAAGTCCGGGATTTGACAGATACGCAGTATTTT. V is TRBV7-9 and J is TRBJ2-3, with D perhaps matching TRBD2 (5 bases). The germline V gene encodes CDR1 SEHNR and CDR2 FQNEAQ (reference sequence). The CDR3 runs to 15 residues. V was shortened by 5 bases and J by 3 bases, with 15 bases between the two germline ends.

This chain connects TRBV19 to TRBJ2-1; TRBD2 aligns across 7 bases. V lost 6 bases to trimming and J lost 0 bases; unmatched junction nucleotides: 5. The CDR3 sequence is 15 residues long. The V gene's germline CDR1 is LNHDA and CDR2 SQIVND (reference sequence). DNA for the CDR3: TGTGCCAGTAGCCCCGAGCGGGACTCCTACAATGAGCAGTTCTTC. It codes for CASSPERDSYNEQFF.

The CDR3 nucleotides read TGTGCCAGTAGTATGGGGGGTAGCCGCCACTACAATGAGCAGTTCTTC. Protein: CASSMGGSRHYNEQFF. The chain uses TRBV19 and TRBJ2-1, with a possible D match to TRBD2 (6 bases). This CDR3 is 16 amino acids long. Germline values: CDR1 LNHDA, CDR2 SQIVND (reference sequence). V shed 3 bases and J shed 3 bases, with 15 bases lying between them.

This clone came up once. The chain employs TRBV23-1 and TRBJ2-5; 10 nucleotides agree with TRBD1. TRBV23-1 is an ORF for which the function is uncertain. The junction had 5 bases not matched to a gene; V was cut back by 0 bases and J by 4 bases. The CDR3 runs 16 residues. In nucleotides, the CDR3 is TGCGCCAGCAGTCAATCCTGGACAGGGGGTCGAGAGACCCAGTACTTC. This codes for CASSQSWTGGRETQYF.

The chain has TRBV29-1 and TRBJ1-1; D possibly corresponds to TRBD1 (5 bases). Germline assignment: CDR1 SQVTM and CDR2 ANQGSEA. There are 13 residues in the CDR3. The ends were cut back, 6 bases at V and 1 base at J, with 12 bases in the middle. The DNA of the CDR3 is TGCAGCGTGGGGGGGTTGAAGAACACTGAAGCTTTCTTT. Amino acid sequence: CSVGGLKNTEAFF.

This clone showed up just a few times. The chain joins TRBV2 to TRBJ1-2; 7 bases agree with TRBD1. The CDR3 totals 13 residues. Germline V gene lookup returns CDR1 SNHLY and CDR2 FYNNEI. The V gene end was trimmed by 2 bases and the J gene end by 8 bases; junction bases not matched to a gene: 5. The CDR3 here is CASSEFRGNGYTF. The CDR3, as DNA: TGTGCCAGCAGTGAATTCAGGGGGAACGGCTACACCTTC.

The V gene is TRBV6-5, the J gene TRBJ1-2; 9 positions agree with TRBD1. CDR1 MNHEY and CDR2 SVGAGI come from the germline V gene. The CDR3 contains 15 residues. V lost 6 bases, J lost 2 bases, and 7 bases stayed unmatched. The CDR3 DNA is TGTGCCAGCAGCGATTTCACAGGGGGCAACTATGGCTACACCTTC. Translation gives CASSDFTGGNYGYTF.

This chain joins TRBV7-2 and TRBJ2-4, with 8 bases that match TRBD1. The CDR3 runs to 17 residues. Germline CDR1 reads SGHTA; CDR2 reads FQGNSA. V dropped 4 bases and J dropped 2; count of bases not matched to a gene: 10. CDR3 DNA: TGTGCCAGCAGCTACCGCTGGACAGGGTTAACCAAAAACATTCAGTACTTC. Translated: CASSYRWTGLTKNIQYF.

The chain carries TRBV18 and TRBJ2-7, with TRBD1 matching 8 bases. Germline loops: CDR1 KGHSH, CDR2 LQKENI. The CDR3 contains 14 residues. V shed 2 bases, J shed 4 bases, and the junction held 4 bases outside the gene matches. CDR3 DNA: TGTGCCAGCTCACCATGGACAGGGTTATACGAGCAGTACTTC. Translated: CASSPWTGLYEQYF.

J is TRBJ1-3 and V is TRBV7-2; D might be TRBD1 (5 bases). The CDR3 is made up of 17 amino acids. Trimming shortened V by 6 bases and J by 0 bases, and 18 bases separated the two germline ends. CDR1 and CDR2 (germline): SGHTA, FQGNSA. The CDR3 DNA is TGTGCCAGCAGTCTTACAGGATTCCCTTTCTCTGGAAACACCATATATTTT. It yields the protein CASSLTGFPFSGNTIYF. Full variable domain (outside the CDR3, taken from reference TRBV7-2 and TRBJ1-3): GAGVSQSPSNKVTEKGKDVELRCDPISGHTALYWYRQSLGQGLEFLIYFQGNSAPDKSGLPSDRFSAERTGGSVSTLTIQRTQQEDSAVYLCASSLTGFPFSGNTIYFGEGSWLTVV.

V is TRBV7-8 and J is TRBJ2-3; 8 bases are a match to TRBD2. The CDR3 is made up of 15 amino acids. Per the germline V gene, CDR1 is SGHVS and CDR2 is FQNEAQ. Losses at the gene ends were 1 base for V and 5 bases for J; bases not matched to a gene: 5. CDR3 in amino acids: CASSLEGLAGDTQYF. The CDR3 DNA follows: TGTGCCAGCAGCTTAGAGGGGCTAGCGGGAGATACGCAGTATTTT.